The rows below give T cell receptor beta chains drawn from one sample of a study of cytomegalovirus exposure and HLA in healthy donors. Method: immunoSEQ multiplex PCR; TCRdb's copy keeps in-frame clones and lacks some. Seen here are roughly 97,000 clones, roughly 78% observed once, and the top ten hold more than 1.5%. The sample was PBMCs. The origin of the receptors is a middle-aged woman in good health and CMV-seronegative. Each CDR3 is given with its conserved first and last residue. The order of the fields is V gene, D gene, clone size, J gene, CDR3 DNA, CDR3 protein. D genes are given only for firm matches. Only part of the rows carry a size: once, few, many, or a class if the clone is expanded.

V gene: TRBV12-5; D gene: TRBD1; clone size: .; J gene: TRBJ1-1; CDR3 DNA: TGTGCTAGTGGTATAGGGACAGGGGTCACTGAAGCTTTCTTT; CDR3 protein: CASGIGTGVTEAFF
V gene: TRBV7-9; D gene: TRBD1; clone size: .; J gene: TRBJ2-5; CDR3 DNA: TGTGCCAGCAGCCTCTTATCCACAGGGGGCCGTCCGCGGGAGACCCAGTACTTC; CDR3 protein: CASSLLSTGGRPRETQYF
V gene: TRBV18; D gene: .; clone size: few; J gene: TRBJ2-7; CDR3 DNA: TGTGCCAGCTCACCACCGGGACTTACCCACGAGCAGTACTTC; CDR3 protein: CASSPPGLTHEQYF
V gene: TRBV29-1; D gene: .; clone size: .; J gene: TRBJ2-7; CDR3 DNA: TGCAGCGTTGAAGGGGGCGTTGGTACCGCCTACGAGCAGTACTTC; CDR3 protein: CSVEGGVGTAYEQYF
V gene: TRBV9; D gene: .; clone size: .; J gene: TRBJ1-2; CDR3 DNA: TGTGCCAGCTCGGCAGGACTCTATGGCTACACCTTC; CDR3 protein: CASSAGLYGYTF
V gene: TRBV5-3; D gene: .; clone size: few; J gene: TRBJ1-5; CDR3 DNA: TGTGCCAGAACTCTTTGTTTCTCATTACACGAGCCCCAGCATTTT; CDR3 protein: CARTLCFSLHEPQHF
V gene: TRBV7-8; D gene: .; clone size: .; J gene: TRBJ1-5; CDR3 DNA: TGTGCCAGCAGCTTAGACCTACAGGTGGAGCCCCAGCATTTT; CDR3 protein: CASSLDLQVEPQHF
V gene: TRBV25-1; D gene: TRBD1; clone size: .; J gene: TRBJ1-5; CDR3 DNA: TGTGCCAGCGCTACCCTAGGACAGGAGTATAGCAATCAGCCCCAGCATTTT; CDR3 protein: CASATLGQEYSNQPQHF
V gene: TRBV7-9; D gene: .; clone size: .; J gene: TRBJ1-5; CDR3 DNA: TGTGCCAGCAGCTTATACCCCGGACAGCTCAATAGCAATCAGCCCCAGCATTTT; CDR3 protein: CASSLYPGQLNSNQPQHF
V gene: TRBV7-9; D gene: TRBD1; clone size: .; J gene: TRBJ1-1; CDR3 DNA: TGTGCCAGCAGCTCCCCTCCAGGGACAGCGAGTACCGCTGAAGCTTTCTTT; CDR3 protein: CASSSPPGTASTAEAFF
V gene: TRBV6-1; D gene: TRBD2; clone size: few; J gene: TRBJ2-7; CDR3 DNA: TGTGCCAGCAGTGAGCAACAACTAGCGGGAGTCTACGAGCAGTACTTC; CDR3 protein: CASSEQQLAGVYEQYF
V gene: TRBV4-3; D gene: TRBD2; clone size: .; J gene: TRBJ2-1; CDR3 DNA: TGCGCCAGCAGCCACCCGGCTTTTCCCGGGGAGAGTTACAGCGGGGATGAGCAGTTCTTC; CDR3 protein: CASSHPAFPGESYSGDEQFF
V gene: TRBV5-1; D gene: TRBD2; clone size: .; J gene: TRBJ2-2; CDR3 DNA: TGCGCCAGCAGCAGCACTAGCGGGAGTATCGGGGAGCTGTTTTTT; CDR3 protein: CASSSTSGSIGELFF
V gene: TRBV19; D gene: TRBD2; clone size: .; J gene: TRBJ2-7; CDR3 DNA: TGTGCCAGTAGTATCGGGGCGGGAGGTGTGTACGAGCAGTACTTC; CDR3 protein: CASSIGAGGVYEQYF
V gene: TRBV7-9; D gene: TRBD2; clone size: .; J gene: TRBJ2-1; CDR3 DNA: TGTGCCAGCAGCTTAGGTGTCGGGAGGTTGAATGAGCAGTTCTTC; CDR3 protein: CASSLGVGRLNEQFF
V gene: TRBV28; D gene: .; clone size: .; J gene: TRBJ1-3; CDR3 DNA: TGTGCCAGCAGTTTATGGGGGAGCTCTGGAAACACCATATATTTT; CDR3 protein: CASSLWGSSGNTIYF
V gene: TRBV5-4; D gene: .; clone size: .; J gene: TRBJ2-7; CDR3 DNA: TGTGCCAGCAGCTTTCAGGGTCCTGAAAACGAGCAGTACTTC; CDR3 protein: CASSFQGPENEQYF
V gene: TRBV29-1; D gene: TRBD2; clone size: .; J gene: TRBJ2-1; CDR3 DNA: TGCAGCGTTGGGGGACCGAGCGGACTAGCGGCAAACGAGGGGTTATGGAATGAGCAGTTCTTC; CDR3 protein: CSVGGPSGLAANEGLWNEQFF
V gene: TRBV14; D gene: TRBD1; clone size: .; J gene: TRBJ2-3; CDR3 DNA: TGTGCCAGCAGCCGGGACAGGGCCTCAGATACGCAGTATTTT; CDR3 protein: CASSRDRASDTQYF
V gene: TRBV6-5; D gene: .; clone size: .; J gene: TRBJ2-1; CDR3 DNA: TGTGCCAGCAGATCTCCTAGTAGGGGCGGAAATGAGCAGTTCTTC; CDR3 protein: CASRSPSRGGNEQFF
V gene: TRBV5-1; D gene: TRBD1; clone size: .; J gene: TRBJ2-5; CDR3 DNA: TGCGCCAGCAGCCCGACAGGGGGGGAGACCCAGTACTTC; CDR3 protein: CASSPTGGETQYF
V gene: TRBV18; D gene: TRBD1; clone size: .; J gene: TRBJ2-7; CDR3 DNA: TGTGCCAGCTCACCACCCAGGGGGACCTACGAGCAGTACTTC; CDR3 protein: CASSPPRGTYEQYF
V gene: TRBV18; D gene: .; clone size: .; J gene: TRBJ1-2; CDR3 DNA: TGTGCCAGCTCACCAAGGGGGAGGGACGGCTACACCTTC; CDR3 protein: CASSPRGRDGYTF
V gene: TRBV15; D gene: .; clone size: few; J gene: TRBJ2-1; CDR3 DNA: TGTGCCACCAGCAGAGAGACAGGTTCCTACAATGAGCAGTTCTTC; CDR3 protein: CATSRETGSYNEQFF
V gene: TRBV5-1; D gene: .; clone size: .; J gene: TRBJ1-2; CDR3 DNA: TGCGCCAGCAGCCCCTCTAACTATGGCTACACCTTC; CDR3 protein: CASSPSNYGYTF
V gene: TRBV7-2; D gene: .; clone size: .; J gene: TRBJ2-1; CDR3 DNA: TGTGCCAGCAGCTTATCACACGGGATTGAGCAGTTCTTC; CDR3 protein: CASSLSHGIEQFF
V gene: TRBV7-2; D gene: TRBD1; clone size: .; J gene: TRBJ1-5; CDR3 DNA: TGTGCCAGCAGCTCCCGGACAGGGTTAGGTCAGCCCCAGCATTTT; CDR3 protein: CASSSRTGLGQPQHF
V gene: TRBV11-2; D gene: TRBD1; clone size: .; J gene: TRBJ2-7; CDR3 DNA: TGTGCCAGCAGCATCGGGACAGGGGTCTACGAGCAGTACTTC; CDR3 protein: CASSIGTGVYEQYF
V gene: TRBV7-9; D gene: .; clone size: few; J gene: TRBJ2-5; CDR3 DNA: TGTGCCAGCACCCACCTAGTCCAAGAGACCCAGTACTTC; CDR3 protein: CASTHLVQETQYF
V gene: TRBV5-6; D gene: TRBD2; clone size: .; J gene: TRBJ2-1; CDR3 DNA: TGTGCCAGCAGCCTACTAGCGGGAGGGCCCAATGAGCAGTTCTTC; CDR3 protein: CASSLLAGGPNEQFF
V gene: TRBV7-3; D gene: .; clone size: .; J gene: TRBJ1-1; CDR3 DNA: TGTGCCAGCAGCTACGGGGGGAACACTGAAGCTTTCTTT; CDR3 protein: CASSYGGNTEAFF
V gene: TRBV18; D gene: .; clone size: .; J gene: TRBJ2-7; CDR3 DNA: TGTGCCAGCTCACCACCTCTGGGGACACGGCAGTACTTC; CDR3 protein: CASSPPLGTRQYF
V gene: TRBV29-1; D gene: .; clone size: .; J gene: TRBJ1-1; CDR3 DNA: TGCAGCGGCGGGGGGAGGACTGAAGCTTTCTTT; CDR3 protein: CSGGGRTEAFF
V gene: TRBV5-4; D gene: .; clone size: .; J gene: TRBJ1-2; CDR3 DNA: TGTGCCAGCAGCTTGGAAGCCGGAGAATTCTATGGCTACACCTTC; CDR3 protein: CASSLEAGEFYGYTF
V gene: TRBV28; D gene: .; clone size: few; J gene: TRBJ1-5; CDR3 DNA: TGTGCCAGCAGTTTAATTCCAAACCCTGAGCAGCCCCAGCATTTT; CDR3 protein: CASSLIPNPEQPQHF
V gene: TRBV4-1; D gene: .; clone size: .; J gene: TRBJ1-6; CDR3 DNA: TGCGCCAGCAGCCAAGATACGGGGGACGGCTCACCCCTCCACTTT; CDR3 protein: CASSQDTGDGSPLHF
V gene: TRBV7-2; D gene: .; clone size: few; J gene: TRBJ2-1; CDR3 DNA: TGTGCCAGCAGCCTACCCAGGGGATTGGGTGAGCAGTTCTTC; CDR3 protein: CASSLPRGLGEQFF
V gene: TRBV28; D gene: TRBD1; clone size: .; J gene: TRBJ1-1; CDR3 DNA: TGTGCCAGCAGGCTGTCGACAGGGACCAACACTGAAGCTTTCTTT; CDR3 protein: CASRLSTGTNTEAFF
V gene: TRBV28; D gene: .; clone size: .; J gene: TRBJ2-3; CDR3 DNA: TGTGCCAGCAGTTCTCCCCCCGACAGGTTTCCAGATACGCAGTATTTT; CDR3 protein: CASSSPPDRFPDTQYF
V gene: TRBV7-2; D gene: TRBD1; clone size: .; J gene: TRBJ2-1; CDR3 DNA: TGTGCCAGCAGCCCCGGACAGGGGGCGGGCAATGAGCAGTTCTTC; CDR3 protein: CASSPGQGAGNEQFF
V gene: TRBV9; D gene: TRBD1; clone size: once; J gene: TRBJ1-2; CDR3 DNA: TGTGCCAGCAGCCGTACCTGGGACAGTACTAACTATGGCTACACCTTC; CDR3 protein: CASSRTWDSTNYGYTF
V gene: TRBV9; D gene: TRBD1; clone size: .; J gene: TRBJ2-1; CDR3 DNA: TGTGCCGGACGGGACAGCGACAATGAGCAGTTCTTC; CDR3 protein: CAGRDSDNEQFF
V gene: TRBV7-2; D gene: .; clone size: .; J gene: TRBJ2-7; CDR3 DNA: TGTGCCAGCAGTCTCCGGAGGACAGCGGTCGAGCAGTACTTC; CDR3 protein: CASSLRRTAVEQYF
V gene: TRBV5-1; D gene: .; clone size: .; J gene: TRBJ2-3; CDR3 DNA: TGCGCCAGCAGCCTCCCAGGGTCAGATACGCAGTATTTT; CDR3 protein: CASSLPGSDTQYF
V gene: TRBV28; D gene: .; clone size: .; J gene: TRBJ1-1; CDR3 DNA: TGTGCCAGCAGTTTTCCGTCCCAGGGGAACACTGAAGCTTTCTTT; CDR3 protein: CASSFPSQGNTEAFF
V gene: TRBV6-4; D gene: TRBD2; clone size: .; J gene: TRBJ2-3; CDR3 DNA: TGTGCCAGCAGTGACTGGGCGGGGGGCACAGATACGCAGTATTTT; CDR3 protein: CASSDWAGGTDTQYF
V gene: TRBV7-9; D gene: TRBD2; clone size: .; J gene: TRBJ2-7; CDR3 DNA: TGTGCCAGCAGTCCCCCGTCAGGACTAGCGGGATCATCGTACGAGCAGTACTTC; CDR3 protein: CASSPPSGLAGSSYEQYF
V gene: TRBV18; D gene: TRBD1; clone size: .; J gene: TRBJ2-7; CDR3 DNA: TGTGCCAGCTCACCGGGTCTCGGGCAGGGGGACGAGCAGTACTTC; CDR3 protein: CASSPGLGQGDEQYF